A single sample gave rise to the 27 T cell receptor beta chains below, sequenced in a study of T cells in Graves' hyperthyroidism and ophthalmopathy. RNA transcripts gave rise to amplified TCR beta CDR3 regions. The TCR CDR3 was amplified in a first-round RT-PCR using the HTBI primer set. TCRdb re-derived calls from the multiplex PCR reads in MiXCR, one entry per CDR3 protein. The sample includes around 560,000 distinct CDR3 sequences, approximately 16% seen only once; the top ten take 18%. Sequencing input: blood. All receptors derive from a woman aged 18-30 years with Graves' hyperthyroidism.

Concerning this clonotype itself: A read error may be the cause here, since a much bigger clone is one base away. The CDR3 carries no conserved terminal phenylalanine or tryptophan, so it likely arises from a read error. The chain couples TRBV7-9 to TRBJ2-5; D possibly corresponds to TRBD2 (5 bases). Between the trimmed V and J ends, which lost 1 base and 4 bases, there was a span of 10 bases. The CDR3 is made up of 14 amino acids. Germline loops: CDR1 SEHNR, CDR2 FQNEAQ (reference sequence). Here the CDR3 reads CASSLEPRGETQYL. CDR3 coding DNA: TGTGCCAGCAGCTTAGAGCCACGGGGAGAGACCCAGTACCTC.

This clonotype appeared a few times. This rearrangement joins TRBV11-2 to TRBJ2-7; TRBD2 is a possible D gene (6 bases). The CDR3 is 15 amino acids. CDR1 SGHAT and CDR2 FQNNGV come from the germline V gene. V lost 0 bases to trimming and J lost 2 bases, with 11 bases between them. The CDR3 DNA reads TGTGCCAGCAGCTTAGATCGGAGGGGAGCCTACGAGCAGTACTTC. Translated, it gives CASSLDRRGAYEQYF.

The rearrangement uses TRBV9 and TRBJ1-2; D is possibly TRBD1 (6 bases). Trimming cost V 6 bases and J 2 bases, with 11 bases left between them. Germline V gives CDR1 SGDLS, CDR2 YYNGEE. This CDR3 has 13 residues. The CDR3 bases are TGTGCCAGCAATTTCCAGGGGAACTATGGCTACACCTTC. Encoded protein: CASNFQGNYGYTF.

This clonotype was counted ten times or more. The chain uses TRBV12-5 and TRBJ1-2, with TRBD1 matching over 7 bases. The CDR3 runs 15 residues. The V gene's germline CDR1 is LGHNT and CDR2 FRNRAP. V was pared by 2 bases and J by 3 bases, with 6 bases of the junction left unmatched. The CDR3 DNA reads TGTGCTAGTGGTTTGCCCCGCGGACAGGACTATGGCTACACCTTC. Its protein is CASGLPRGQDYGYTF.

This clonotype appeared a few times. The gene calls are TRBV7-2 and TRBJ1-2; TRBD1 aligns across 8 bases. With 1 base clipped from V and 4 bases from J, the junction kept 8 bases outside the gene matches. CDR3 length equals 16 residues. Germline V gives CDR1 SGHTA, CDR2 FQGNSA. CDR3 bases: TGTGCCAGCAGCTTAGGGTCCGGGACAGGAGTCTATGGCTACACCTTC. Residues: CASSLGSGTGVYGYTF. Drawing the rest from reference TRBV7-2 and TRBJ1-2, the complete variable domain is GAGVSQSPSNKVTEKGKDVELRCDPISGHTALYWYRQSLGQGLEFLIYFQGNSAPDKSGLPSDRFSAERTGGSVSTLTIQRTQQEDSAVYLCASSLGSGTGVYGYTFGSGTRLTVV.

This clonotype turned up a few times. The chain has TRBV6-1 and TRBJ1-1; no definite D call. The V and J ends lost 6 bases and 6 bases respectively, with 14 bases between them. Per the germline V gene, CDR1 is MNHNS and CDR2 is SASEGT. CDR3 size: 13 residues. The CDR3 coding sequence is TGTGCCAGCAGCTCCTTGCGGGTCTCTGAAGCTTTCTTT. It translates to CASSSLRVSEAFF.

As to this clonotype: A much more abundant neighbour one base away suggests this may be a read error. The CDR3 nucleotides are TGTGCCAGCTCACCACTCTCGAGGTACTACGAGCAGTACTTC. It is translated as CASSPLSRYYEQYF. The V call is TRBV18, the J call TRBJ2-7; D call uncertain. This CDR3 is built from 14 residues. Germline V gene data show CDR1 as KGHSH and CDR2 as LQKENI. Trimming left V 1 base short and J 3 bases short, with 10 bases between.

At least ten counts were recorded for this clonotype. Here the CDR3 reads CASSLVSGIASYEQYF. The CDR3 coding sequence is TGTGCCAGCAGCTTAGTTTCAGGGATTGCGTCCTACGAGCAGTACTTC. The chain links TRBV7-2 to TRBJ2-7; D may be TRBD1 (5 bases). CDR3 length: 16 amino acids. Germline CDR1 reads SGHTA; CDR2 reads FQGNSA. V was clipped by 1 base and J by 1 base, with 14 bases between them. The whole variable domain, filled in from reference TRBV7-2 and TRBJ2-7, reads GAGVSQSPSNKVTEKGKDVELRCDPISGHTALYWYRQSLGQGLEFLIYFQGNSAPDKSGLPSDRFSAERTGGSVSTLTIQRTQQEDSAVYLCASSLVSGIASYEQYFGPGTRLTVT.

In its sample, this clonotype was seen once. With a much larger clone just one base away, this may be a read error. This chain uses TRBV12-3 or TRBV12-4 with TRBJ2-7; D possibly uses TRBD1 or TRBD2 (5 bases each). This CDR3 contains 11 residues. The CDR3: CASGAGYERYF. In DNA, the CDR3 is TGTGCCAGCGGGGCGGGCTACGAGCGGTACTTC.

The J gene is TRBJ2-5, the V gene TRBV28, with 10 bases identical to TRBD1. Germline V gene lookup returns CDR1 MDHEN and CDR2 SYDVKM. The CDR3 extends over 13 amino acids. The V gene end was trimmed by 6 bases and the J gene end by 5 bases; junction bases not matched to a gene: 3. The CDR3 DNA is TGTGCCAGCAGAGGGACAGGGGTCGAGACCCAGTACTTC. Translated, it gives CASRGTGVETQYF.

With respect to this clonotype: This may stem from a read error, because a much larger clone lies one nucleotide away. V and J are TRBV20-1 and TRBJ2-1; D unresolved. The J call could be wrong; TRBJ2-7 is a better fit for the DNA end. The CDR3 is made up of 12 amino acids. Germline-derived CDR1 and CDR2 are DFQATT and SNEGSKA (reference sequence). CDR3 residues: CSARAPYNEQYF. The CDR3 region has the DNA TGCAGTGCTAGAGCACCCTACAATGAGCAGTACTTC.

This clonotype was detected ten times or more. This rearrangement joins TRBV6-2 or TRBV6-3 to TRBJ1-1; TRBD1 aligns across 8 bases. Losses at the gene ends were 7 bases for V and 4 bases for J; bases not matched to a gene: 8. This CDR3 spans 14 amino acids. The V gene's germline CDR1 is MNHEY and CDR2 SVGEGT. The CDR3 sequence: CASTYRGKVTEAFF. The CDR3 nucleotides are TGTGCCAGCACCTACAGGGGGAAAGTCACTGAAGCTTTCTTT.

This clonotype was detected a few times. The chain joins TRBV24-1 to TRBJ1-5, with 9 bases lining up with TRBD1. Unmatched junction bases numbered 7, after V lost 8 bases and J lost 3 bases. From germline, CDR1 is KGHDR and CDR2 SFDVKD. The CDR3 has 15 amino acids. This CDR3 is CATKGQGPFNQPQHF. The CDR3 region has the DNA TGTGCCACCAAAGGACAGGGGCCCTTCAATCAGCCCCAGCATTTT.

This clonotype occurred a few times. The genes are TRBV6-2 or TRBV6-3 and TRBJ2-2, with D possibly being TRBD2 (5 bases). Germline V gives CDR1 MNHEY, CDR2 SVGEGT. The germline V and J ends were trimmed by 0 bases and 6 bases, with 8 bases remaining between them. The CDR3 totals 14 residues. Here the CDR3 reads CASSYSWESGELFF. The CDR3 region has the DNA TGTGCCAGCAGTTACTCTTGGGAGTCCGGGGAGCTGTTTTTT.

This clonotype was seen many times. The V and J genes are TRBV29-1 and TRBJ2-3; 13 bases agree with TRBD2. There are 15 residues in the CDR3. J lost 4 bases, V lost 8 bases, and 9 bases had no gene match. Germline V gives CDR1 SQVTM, CDR2 ANQGSEA. This CDR3 is CSTLRTSGRADTQYF. Written as DNA, the CDR3 is TGCAGCACCCTTCGCACTAGCGGGAGGGCAGATACGCAGTATTTT.

The chain links TRBV9 to TRBJ2-5; perhaps TRBD2 as D (6 bases). The CDR3 contains 15 residues. Germline CDR1 reads SGDLS; CDR2 reads YYNGEE. V was cut by 0 bases and J by 5 bases, with 14 bases left in between. CDR3: CASSVDGRGGETQYF. The CDR3 DNA reads TGTGCCAGCAGCGTAGACGGGAGAGGTGGGGAGACCCAGTACTTC. Full variable domain (missing parts from reference TRBV9 and TRBJ2-5): DSGVTQTPKHLITATGQRVTLRCSPRSGDLSVYWYQQSLDQGLQFLIQYYNGEERAKGNILERFSAQQFPDLHSELNLSSLELGDSALYFCASSVDGRGGETQYFGPGTRLLVL.

This clonotype was seen a handful of times. The chain couples TRBV10-3 to TRBJ2-1; TRBD2 aligns across 11 bases. CDR1 ENHRY and CDR2 SYGVKD come from the germline V gene. The junction had 8 bases not matched to a gene; V was cut back by 11 bases and J by 2 bases. The CDR3 is made up of 15 amino acids. This chain's CDR3 is CAVTSGSFTYNEQFF. The CDR3 nucleotides read TGTGCCGTCACTAGCGGGAGTTTTACCTACAATGAGCAGTTCTTC.

This clonotype was recorded many times. The V call is TRBV2, the J call TRBJ1-5; no definite D call. The CDR3 is made up of 15 amino acids. V shed 3 bases and J shed 0 bases, with 9 bases lying between them. Germline CDR1 and CDR2: SNHLY and FYNNEI. The CDR3 loop reads CASSEGGYSNQPQHF. The CDR3 DNA follows: TGTGCCAGCAGTGAGGGTGGTTATAGCAATCAGCCCCAGCATTTT.

The rearrangement links TRBV6-1 to TRBJ1-1; D uncertain. V lost 6 bases and J 6 bases, leaving 14 bases between the germline ends. Germline V gene lookup returns CDR1 MNHNS and CDR2 SASEGT. This CDR3 has 13 amino acids. The CDR3 DNA sequence: TGTGCCAGCAGCCCTGGGGAGGCCGCTGAAGCTTTCTTT. This encodes CASSPGEAAEAFF.

This clonotype was recorded many times. The rearrangement links TRBV20-1 to TRBJ2-7, with TRBD1 identical over 9 bases. Germline V gene lookup returns CDR1 DFQATT and CDR2 SNEGSKA (reference sequence). Unmatched junction bases numbered 8, after V lost 6 bases and J lost 2 bases. This CDR3 has 14 residues. The CDR3 DNA reads TGCAGTGCCCTGGGACAGGGAGACCCCTACGAGCAGTACTTC. Translated, it gives CSALGQGDPYEQYF.

V gene TRBV6-5 combines with J gene TRBJ2-7, with D possibly matching TRBD2 (5 bases). Trimming took off 0 bases at V and 6 bases at J, with 15 bases between the two ends. This CDR3 has 15 residues. Germline V gene lookup returns CDR1 MNHEY and CDR2 SVGAGI. In DNA, the CDR3 is TGTGCCAGCAGTTACTCGACGGGGATAAAGGGCGAGCAGTACTTC. This codes for CASSYSTGIKGEQYF.

This clonotype was detected many times. J is TRBJ1-1 and V is TRBV3-1, with 8 bases matching TRBD1. The CDR3 is 15 amino acids. Looked up from germline, CDR1 is LGHDT and CDR2 is YNNKEL (reference sequence). The J segment lost 5 bases and the V segment lost 1 base, leaving 6 bases of the junction unmatched. Here the CDR3 DNA reads TGTGCCAGCAGCCAAGCGGACAGGGTAAGAACTGAAGCTTTCTTT. Its protein is CASSQADRVRTEAFF.

This clonotype was counted a single time. One junction end disagrees with the germline gene, perhaps due to a read error. The chain recombines TRBV25-1 with TRBJ2-7; TRBD2 agrees at 9 bases. Germline V CDR1 and CDR2: MGHDK, SYGVNS. The CDR3 is 17 amino acids. CDR3 nucleotides: TGTGCCAGCAGTGAGGAGGTAGCGGGGGTATCATCCTACGAGCAGTGCTTC. Its translation is CASSEEVAGVSSYEQCF.

This clonotype was seen a handful of times. This chain uses TRBV9 with TRBJ2-1; 7 nucleotides match TRBD2. Germline lookup yields CDR1 SGDLS and CDR2 YYNGEE. Unmatched junction bases numbered 6, after V lost 3 bases and J lost 6 bases. CDR3 size: 14 residues. CDR3: CASSAGGPSNEQFF. In DNA form, the CDR3 reads TGTGCCAGCAGCGCGGGAGGACCTTCCAATGAGCAGTTCTTC.

In this sample, this clonotype turned up many times. The chain has TRBV27 and TRBJ1-2, with D possibly TRBD1 on 6 matching bases. CDR3 length: 15 amino acids. Germline V lookup: CDR1 MNHEY, CDR2 SMNVEV (reference sequence). Between the trimmed V and J ends, which lost 4 bases and 3 bases, there was a span of 15 bases. The CDR3 bases are TGTGCCAGCAGTTCGGACAGTCGGGGCTACTATGGCTACACCTTC. Translated: CASSSDSRGYYGYTF.

V usage is TRBV5-1 and J usage is TRBJ2-5; a possible D gene is TRBD2 (5 bases). V lost 3 bases and J 4 bases, leaving 13 bases between the germline ends. The CDR3 is made up of 14 amino acids. Germline V gene data show CDR1 as SGHRS and CDR2 as YFSETQ. The CDR3 sequence is CASSSPRTGETQYF. The CDR3 region has the DNA TGCGCCAGCAGCTCCCCCCGGACTGGAGAGACCCAGTACTTC.

This clonotype showed up just a few times. The CDR3 loop reads CASSSGLAGGHPSTDTQYF. DNA for the CDR3: TGCGCCAGCAGCTCGGGACTAGCGGGGGGCCACCCAAGCACAGATACGCAGTATTTT. This chain connects TRBV5-1 to TRBJ2-3, with 15 bases aligning to TRBD2. Germline CDR1 reads SGHRS; CDR2 reads YFSETQ. The length of the CDR3 is 19 residues. V dropped 3 bases and J dropped 0; count of bases not matched to a gene: 8.